These 26 T cell receptor beta chains came from one sample sequenced in a study of shared clonotypes between healthy human individuals. Generated by immunoSEQ multiplex PCR, the TCRdb table keeps only in-frame clones and is missing some. The sample lists roughly 1,800,000 clones, about 94% seen once, with 1% to 1.5% in the top ten. Only CD45RO-negative cells positively selected for CCR7 counted as naive CD8 cells, so terminally differentiated effector memory CD45RA+ cells were excluded. Material: naive CD8+ T cells sorted from blood. Source of these receptors: a man aged 18 to 35 in good health.

This clone was picked up a small number of times. In nucleotides, the CDR3 is TGTGCCAGCAGCTATCGACTAGCTGCCTACAATGAGCAGTTCTTC. Translated, it gives CASSYRLAAYNEQFF. The rearrangement links TRBV13 to TRBJ2-1, with TRBD2 matching over 7 bases. In germline, CDR1 is PRHDT, CDR2 FYEKMQ (reference sequence). V was pared by 4 bases and J by 2 bases, with 5 bases of the junction left unmatched. The CDR3 is made up of 15 amino acids.

This chain's CDR3 is CASSERDGRVTGELFF. CDR3 coding DNA: TGTGCCAGTAGTGAACGGGATGGCAGGGTTACCGGGGAGCTGTTTTTT. The J gene is TRBJ2-2, the V gene TRBV19, with D perhaps TRBD1 or TRBD2 (5 bases each). This CDR3 comprises 16 residues. Germline CDR1 is LNHDA and CDR2 is SQIVND (reference sequence). Trimming stripped 5 bases from V and 5 bases from J, with 18 bases between.

This chain uses TRBV28 with TRBJ2-1; maybe TRBD1 (6 bases). Germline CDR1 and CDR2: MDHEN and SYDVKM. Trimming took off 10 bases at V and 5 bases at J, with 12 bases between the two ends. The CDR3 spans 12 residues. CDR3 sequence reads: CATTWDNNEQFF. In nucleotides, the CDR3 is TGTGCCACCACCTGGGACAACAATGAGCAGTTCTTC.

V is TRBV27 and J is TRBJ2-1; 8 positions agree with TRBD2. The V segment lost 0 bases and the J segment 4 bases; nucleotides outside the gene matches: 8. CDR3 length equals 17 residues. Germline CDR1 is MNHEY and CDR2 is SMNVEV (reference sequence). CDR3 bases: TGTGCCAGCAGTTTATCTCTAGCGGGTTCTCTTTACAATGAGCAGTTCTTC. It specifies CASSLSLAGSLYNEQFF.

V usage is TRBV5-6 and J usage is TRBJ2-7; the match to TRBD2 covers 11 bases. V shed 5 bases, J shed 4 bases, and the junction held 5 bases outside the gene matches. CDR3 length: 14 amino acids. Germline V CDR1 and CDR2: SGHDT, YYEEEE. The CDR3 nucleotides read TGTGCCAGCAGGACTAGCGGGATGATTTACGAGCAGTACTTC. Translating it yields CASRTSGMIYEQYF.

CDR3: CASSLSFEGYTEAFF. The CDR3 nucleotides read TGTGCCAGCAGTTTAAGTTTTGAGGGGTACACTGAAGCTTTCTTT. The J gene is TRBJ1-1, the V gene TRBV27; TRBD1 might be the D (5 bases). The CDR3 loop spans 15 amino acids. The V gene lost 2 bases and the J gene lost 3 bases, with 13 bases spanning the gap. From germline, CDR1 is MNHEY and CDR2 SMNVEV (reference sequence).

This clone occurred once. The chain carries TRBV7-2 and TRBJ1-1; D possibly corresponds to TRBD1 (6 bases). The germline CDR1 and CDR2 sequences are SGHTA and FQGNSA. The V and J ends lost 1 base and 2 bases respectively, with 20 bases between them. There are 18 residues in the CDR3. The CDR3, as DNA: TGTGCCAGCAGCTTAGAGGGGGGGTACGTAATCTCAAACACTGAAGCTTTCTTT. Translation: CASSLEGGYVISNTEAFF.

The J gene is TRBJ2-3, the V gene TRBV7-6; TRBD1 might be the D (5 bases). This CDR3 spans 16 amino acids. Germline CDR1 SGHVS, CDR2 FNYEAQ. Trimming shortened V by 5 bases and J by 2 bases, and 17 bases separated the two germline ends. The CDR3 reads CASSQTGHTTTDTQYF. For the CDR3, the DNA is TGTGCCAGCAGCCAAACAGGCCACACAACCACAGATACGCAGTATTTT.

This sequence joins TRBV6-1 and TRBJ2-7, with D perhaps given as TRBD1 or TRBD2 (5 bases each). The CDR3 sequence is 14 residues long. Germline V CDR1 and CDR2: MNHNS, SASEGT. V was trimmed by 1 base and J by 3 bases, leaving 10 bases between them. The CDR3 region is CASSEVGGFYEQYF. CDR3 in DNA: TGTGCCAGCAGTGAAGTTGGGGGATTCTACGAGCAGTACTTC.

The chain carries TRBV6-9 and TRBJ1-1, with unresolved D. Germline loops: CDR1 MNHGY, CDR2 SVAAGI. V shed 5 bases and J shed 5 bases, with 9 bases lying between them. The CDR3 covers 12 residues. The CDR3 coding sequence is TGTGCCAGCAGTGCCGGTGGGACTGAAGCTTTCTTT. It specifies CASSAGGTEAFF.

V is TRBV30 and J is TRBJ2-5, with 12 positions matching TRBD2. This CDR3 region has 16 residues. CDR1 is GTSNPN and CDR2 is SVGIG in the germline V gene (reference sequence). V dropped 5 bases and J dropped 5; count of bases not matched to a gene: 12. The CDR3 is CAWAGTSGRRRETQYF. As DNA, the CDR3 is TGTGCCTGGGCTGGGACTAGCGGGCGACGCAGGGAGACCCAGTACTTC.

This chain links TRBV19 with TRBJ2-7, with a tentative D call TRBD1 (6 bases). The CDR3 covers 16 residues. V lost 1 base, J lost 0 bases, and 13 bases lay in between. The germline CDR1 and CDR2 sequences are LNHDA and SQIVND (reference sequence). CDR3 loop: CASSIGPGDSSYEQYF. CDR3 sequence (DNA): TGTGCCAGTAGTATAGGGCCAGGGGATAGCTCCTACGAGCAGTACTTC.

The chain links TRBV11-2 to TRBJ1-1; 9 positions agree with TRBD1. CDR1 is SGHAT, CDR2 FQNNGV, per germline. V lost 3 bases to trimming and J lost 3 bases; unmatched junction nucleotides: 2. CDR3 length: 14 amino acids. The CDR3 sequence is CASSFGDRDTEAFF. The CDR3, as DNA: TGTGCCAGCAGCTTCGGGGACAGGGACACTGAAGCTTTCTTT.

In this sample, this clone turned up a few times. The V and J genes are TRBV11-2 and TRBJ2-7; possibly TRBD2 for D (7 bases). The CDR3 is 16 amino acids. CDR1 and CDR2 from the germline V gene are SGHAT and FQNNGV. Trimming removed 4 bases at V and 0 bases at J, with 16 bases between. In DNA form, the CDR3 reads TGTGCCAGCAGCTCGGTACCGCGGGGGCCCTCCTACGAGCAGTACTTC. Its translation is CASSSVPRGPSYEQYF. The whole variable domain, remainder taken from reference TRBV11-2 and TRBJ2-7, is EAGVAQSPRYKIIEKRQSVAFWCNPISGHATLYWYQQILGQGPKLLIQFQNNGVVDDSQLPKDRFSAERLKGVDSTLKIQPAKLEDSAVYLCASSSVPRGPSYEQYFGPGTRLTVT.

V and J are TRBV12-5 and TRBJ2-3; D remains ambiguous. Trimming left V 0 bases short and J 0 bases short, with 13 bases between. This CDR3 comprises 17 residues. Germline CDR1 is LGHNT and CDR2 is FRNRAP. CDR3: CASGLVLFDLSTDTQYF. The CDR3, as DNA: TGTGCTAGTGGTTTGGTCCTGTTCGACCTTAGCACAGATACGCAGTATTTT. Together with reference TRBV12-5 and TRBJ2-3, the CDR3 gives the full variable domain: DARVTQTPRHKVTEMGQEVTMRCQPILGHNTVFWYRQTMMQGLELLAYFRNRAPLDDSGMPKDRFSAEMPDATLATLKIQPSEPRDSAVYFCASGLVLFDLSTDTQYFGPGTRLTVL.

The genes are TRBV11-2 and TRBJ1-4, with D unclear. CDR3 length equals 13 residues. V dropped 0 bases and J dropped 8 bases, with 7 bases sitting between them. CDR1 and CDR2 from the germline V gene are SGHAT and FQNNGV. The CDR3 region has the DNA TGTGCCAGCAGCTTAGACGTGAGAGAAAAACTGTTTTTT. It encodes CASSLDVREKLFF.

The rearrangement uses TRBV11-2 and TRBJ2-1, with 10 bases fitting TRBD2. Germline assignment: CDR1 SGHAT and CDR2 FQNNGV. CDR3 size: 16 residues. V lost 3 bases, J lost 4 bases, and 6 bases stayed unmatched. CDR3 in amino acids: CASSFTGTSVYNEQFF. The CDR3 coding sequence is TGTGCCAGCAGCTTCACCGGGACTAGCGTTTACAATGAGCAGTTCTTC.

The CDR3 is CASSLDSGLAYNEQFF. The CDR3 nucleotides read TGTGCCAGCAGCTTAGATTCGGGACTTGCCTACAATGAGCAGTTCTTC. The chain links TRBV11-2 to TRBJ2-1, with a weak D call TRBD2 (6 bases). Between the trimmed V and J ends, which lost 0 bases and 2 bases, there was a span of 11 bases. Germline assignment: CDR1 SGHAT and CDR2 FQNNGV. The CDR3 consists of 16 residues. Supplemented by reference TRBV11-2 and TRBJ2-1, the full variable domain reads EAGVAQSPRYKIIEKRQSVAFWCNPISGHATLYWYQQILGQGPKLLIQFQNNGVVDDSQLPKDRFSAERLKGVDSTLKIQPAKLEDSAVYLCASSLDSGLAYNEQFFGPGTRLTVL.

V gene TRBV11-1 combines with J gene TRBJ2-5, with D possibly being TRBD1 or TRBD2 (5 bases each). There are 15 residues in the CDR3. Germline CDR1 reads SGHAT; CDR2 reads FQDESV (reference sequence). V was shortened by 4 bases and J by 0 bases, with 12 bases between the two germline ends. CDR3 nucleotide sequence: TGTGCCAGCAGCTCTGGGACCTTGTACCAAGAGACCCAGTACTTC. It specifies CASSSGTLYQETQYF.

The J gene is TRBJ2-1, the V gene TRBV27; possible D gene TRBD1, 5 bases. With 7 bases removed from V and 7 bases from J, the gap between germline ends came to 23 bases. Germline assignment: CDR1 MNHEY and CDR2 SMNVEV (reference sequence). The CDR3 runs to 16 residues. CDR3 residues: CASIGPGSLLQNEQFF. The CDR3, as DNA: TGTGCCAGCATAGGGCCAGGGTCACTACTCCAGAATGAGCAGTTCTTC.

The gene calls are TRBV11-2 and TRBJ1-2, with 7 bases that match TRBD1. Unmatched junction bases numbered 6, after V lost 4 bases and J lost 4 bases. Germline loops: CDR1 SGHAT, CDR2 FQNNGV. CDR3 length: 14 amino acids. CDR3 in amino acids: CASSSQTGSYGYTF. Written as DNA, the CDR3 is TGTGCCAGCAGCTCCCAGACAGGGAGCTATGGCTACACCTTC.

The rearrangement joins TRBV30 to TRBJ1-2; 7 bases line up with TRBD1. Germline loops: CDR1 GTSNPN, CDR2 SVGIG (reference sequence). This CDR3 region has 16 residues. Unmatched junction bases numbered 14, after V lost 1 base and J lost 6 bases. In nucleotides, the CDR3 is TGTGCCTGGAGTGCAGGGGGTATTACCGGCAAGGATGGCTACACCTTC. Encoded protein: CAWSAGGITGKDGYTF.

The chain employs TRBV5-1 and TRBJ2-3; 10 nucleotides match TRBD2. With 0 bases clipped from V and 2 bases from J, the junction kept 9 bases outside the gene matches. CDR1 is SGHRS, CDR2 YFSETQ, per germline. This CDR3 region has 18 residues. The CDR3 protein is CASSLAQLAGPNTDTQYF. The DNA for the CDR3 is TGCGCCAGCAGCTTGGCCCAACTAGCGGGGCCCAACACAGATACGCAGTATTTT.

The V call is TRBV25-1, the J call TRBJ2-2; 9 bases align to TRBD1. CDR1 MGHDK and CDR2 SYGVNS come from the germline V gene. The J segment lost 6 bases and the V segment lost 2 bases, leaving 7 bases of the junction unmatched. This CDR3 region has 16 residues. The CDR3: CASSETGTGLPGELFF. For the CDR3, the DNA is TGTGCCAGCAGTGAAACCGGGACAGGGCTTCCCGGGGAGCTGTTTTTT.

The rearrangement uses TRBV5-4 and TRBJ2-5; 10 bases are shared with TRBD1. This CDR3 has 15 residues. V shed 3 bases and J 5 bases; nucleotides not matched to a gene: 7. Per the germline V gene, CDR1 is SGHNT and CDR2 is YYREEE (reference sequence). The CDR3 DNA follows: TGTGCCAGCAGCTCATCGACAGGGGGCAGGGAGACCCAGTACTTC. It encodes CASSSSTGGRETQYF.

This chain links TRBV10-2 with TRBJ1-4; 7 bases align to TRBD1. The CDR3 contains 15 residues. Germline V CDR1 and CDR2: WSHSY, SAAADI. The V gene end was trimmed by 6 bases and the J gene end by 3 bases; junction bases not matched to a gene: 7. CDR3 amino acids: CASREGARANEKLFF. The CDR3 DNA sequence: TGCGCCAGCAGGGAGGGGGCGCGGGCTAATGAAAAACTGTTTTTT.